Presented here are 27 T cell receptor beta chains from one specimen sequenced in a study of Graves' ophthalmopathy and Graves' hyperthyroidism. Amplifying from RNA transcripts, the study obtained TCR beta CDR3 regions. Scientists carried out first-round RT-PCR using HTBI primers and then a second-round multiplex PCR. Each CDR3 protein gets one entry after TCRdb re-called the multiplex PCR reads with MiXCR. The table lists 740,000 or so distinct CDR3 sequences, 35% to 50% of them singletons. The sequenced material came from peripheral blood. These receptors came from an adult man with Graves' ophthalmopathy.

About this clonotype: At one of its ends the junction is not consistent with the germline gene, which may arise from a read error. The chain uses TRBV10-3 and TRBJ2-7; 13 nucleotides agree with TRBD2. The CDR3 runs 15 residues. CDR1 is ENHRY, CDR2 SYGVKD, per germline. The CDR3 sequence: CASSPGTSGIKEQYF. The CDR3 DNA reads as TGTGCCAGCAGTCCGGGGACTAGCGGGATAAAAGAGCAGTACTTC.

The chain joins TRBV12-3 or TRBV12-4 to TRBJ1-1, with a weak D call TRBD1 (5 bases). Trimming stripped 0 bases from V and 9 bases from J, with 20 bases between. The CDR3 is 16 residues long. Here the CDR3 DNA reads TGTGCCAGCAGTTTAGCGCTAAGGGGTTCGGGAGGTAAAGCTTTCTTT. As protein: CASSLALRGSGGKAFF.

V gene TRBV2 combines with J gene TRBJ2-7; D is possibly TRBD1 (5 bases). The CDR3 loop spans 11 amino acids. Germline V gives CDR1 SNHLY, CDR2 FYNNEI. Trimming removed 6 bases at V and 7 bases at J, with 10 bases between. CDR3 sequence reads: CASSQDTEQYF. CDR3 in DNA: TGTGCCAGCAGCCAGGACACTGAGCAGTACTTC.

This chain uses TRBV5-1 with TRBJ2-7; 7 nucleotides align to TRBD1. CDR1 is SGHRS and CDR2 is YFSETQ in the germline V gene. J gave up 5 bases and V 0 bases, and 5 bases lay outside the gene matches. This CDR3 spans 14 amino acids. CDR3 in amino acids: CASSLEGAADEQYF. The CDR3 DNA reads TGCGCCAGCAGCTTGGAGGGGGCAGCGGACGAGCAGTACTTC.

This clonotype occurred many times. The V and J genes are TRBV5-1 and TRBJ1-5; D might be TRBD1 (6 bases). The CDR3 length is 14 residues. V was pared by 0 bases and J by 9 bases, with 13 bases between. Germline CDR1 is SGHRS and CDR2 is YFSETQ. CDR3: CASSLEGRGRPQHF. As DNA, the CDR3 is TGCGCCAGCAGCTTGGAAGGCAGGGGCAGGCCCCAGCATTTT.

About this clonotype itself: This may arise from a read error, as a much more abundant clone is one base away. DNA for the CDR3: TGTGCCAGCAGTGAGACGGGACGGAACACCGGGGAGCTGTTTTTT. It specifies CASSETGRNTGELFF. The chain is built from TRBV25-1 and TRBJ2-2; D could derive from TRBD1 or TRBD2 (5 bases each). This CDR3 has 15 residues. CDR1 and CDR2 from the germline V gene are MGHDK and SYGVNS. Deletions cut 3 bases from V and 1 base from J, with 9 bases between.

The sample holds many counts of this clonotype. CDR3 loop: CASSFHTEAFF. In nucleotides, the CDR3 is TGTGCCAGCAGCTTCCACACTGAAGCTTTCTTT. V is TRBV11-2 and J is TRBJ1-1, with D uncertain. The CDR3 extends over 11 amino acids. The V gene's germline CDR1 is SGHAT and CDR2 FQNNGV. With 3 bases removed from V and 3 bases from J, the gap between germline ends came to 2 bases.

The chain uses TRBV11-2 and TRBJ1-5, with 9 bases identical to TRBD1. Germline CDR1 and CDR2: SGHAT and FQNNGV. The CDR3 runs to 15 residues. The J segment lost 7 bases and the V segment lost 5 bases, leaving 9 bases of the junction unmatched. The DNA of the CDR3 is TGTGCCAGCAGCGAAACGGGACAGGGTCGCCAGCCCCAGCATTTT. Amino acid sequence: CASSETGQGRQPQHF.

In its sample, this clonotype was seen a few times. The chain has TRBV20-1 and TRBJ1-1, with D possibly being TRBD1 (6 bases). Trimming stripped 4 bases from V and 1 base from J, with 16 bases between. There are 15 residues in the CDR3. Germline CDR1 DFQATT, CDR2 SNEGSKA (reference sequence). The CDR3 coding sequence is TGCAGTGCTATCCAGGCCTCGGGGGCGAACACTGAAGCTTTCTTT. Its translation is CSAIQASGANTEAFF.

This clonotype was recorded at least ten times. The chain is built from TRBV25-1 and TRBJ2-2; TRBD1 aligns across 7 bases. CDR3 size: 14 residues. V dropped 5 bases and J dropped 3; count of bases not matched to a gene: 3. The germline V gene encodes CDR1 MGHDK and CDR2 SYGVNS. The CDR3 nucleotides read TGTGCCAGCAGTTACGGGACAGACACCGGGGAGCTGTTTTTT. Protein: CASSYGTDTGELFF.

The genes are TRBV25-1 and TRBJ2-5; TRBD1 aligns across 7 bases. After removal of 11 bases from V and 5 bases from J, the junction contained 8 bases not matched to a gene. CDR1 is MGHDK and CDR2 is SYGVNS in the germline V gene. The CDR3 runs 12 residues. The CDR3 protein is CAAAGTEETQYF. Written as DNA, the CDR3 is TGTGCCGCAGCCGGGACAGAGGAGACCCAGTACTTC.

The chain links TRBV2 to TRBJ2-5, with 10 bases identical to TRBD2. Germline assignment: CDR1 SNHLY and CDR2 FYNNEI. Trimming at V came to 4 bases and at J to 3 bases, leaving 8 bases not matched to a gene. The CDR3 length is 16 residues. As DNA, the CDR3 is TGTGCCAGCAGTGCTCGGAGCGGGAGGGAAGAAGAGACCCAGTACTTC. Its protein is CASSARSGREEETQYF.

This clonotype was detected ten times or more. The J gene is TRBJ1-5, the V gene TRBV24-1; 11 positions agree with TRBD1. J lost 4 bases, V lost 7 bases, and 14 bases had no gene match. Germline values: CDR1 KGHDR, CDR2 SFDVKD. The CDR3 contains 18 residues. The CDR3 DNA is TGTGCCACCAGCCCCTCACCTGGACAGGGGGCGTCGAATCAGCCCCAGCATTTT. Its translation: CATSPSPGQGASNQPQHF.

This clonotype was counted a few times. CDR3 DNA: TGTGCCAGCAGTGATGCGACAGGGGTCGAGCAGTACTTC. Translated: CASSDATGVEQYF. The V and J genes are TRBV6-5 and TRBJ2-7; 8 positions agree with TRBD1. CDR1 and CDR2 (germline): MNHEY, SVGAGI. V shed 5 bases, J shed 6 bases, and the junction held 6 bases outside the gene matches. This CDR3 spans 13 amino acids.

With regard to this clonotype: A much larger clone differs by one base, so this may be a read error. V is TRBV7-8 and J is TRBJ1-4; 8 bases are a match to TRBD1. The CDR3 runs to 14 residues. Germline loops: CDR1 SGHVS, CDR2 FQNEAQ. CDR3 sequence: CASSLGTGYEKLLF. In DNA form, the CDR3 reads TGTGCCAGCAGCTTGGGGACAGGTTATGAAAAACTGCTTTTT.

This clonotype has at least ten counts. This chain connects TRBV12-3 or TRBV12-4 to TRBJ1-1, with D perhaps TRBD1 (6 bases). V was cut by 6 bases and J by 1 base, with 15 bases left in between. This CDR3 is built from 15 residues. The CDR3 loop is CASSVGGGGNTEAFF. DNA for the CDR3: TGTGCCAGCAGCGTAGGAGGGGGTGGGAACACTGAAGCTTTCTTT.

This clonotype was seen at least ten times. This chain connects TRBV5-6 to TRBJ1-2; D possibly corresponds to TRBD1 (5 bases). Germline V gene data show CDR1 as SGHDT and CDR2 as YYEEEE. Trimming took 4 bases from V and 0 from J, leaving 7 bases between them. The CDR3 is 13 amino acids. The CDR3 DNA follows: TGTGCCAGCAGCACGGGACCTAACTATGGCTACACCTTC. It codes for CASSTGPNYGYTF.

This clonotype was detected a few times. The gene calls are TRBV6-5 and TRBJ2-7, with a tentative D call TRBD1 (5 bases). There are 15 residues in the CDR3. Trimming cost V 2 bases and J 0 bases, with 11 bases left between them. Germline assignment: CDR1 MNHEY and CDR2 SVGAGI. The CDR3 DNA is TGTGCCAGCAGTTACGATCCAGGGCACTCCTACGAGCAGTACTTC. Amino acids: CASSYDPGHSYEQYF.

Remarks on this clonotype: Sequence at one end of the junction differs from germline and may be a read error. V usage is TRBV9 and J usage is TRBJ2-7; unclear D gene. Germline CDR1 SGDLS, CDR2 YYNGEE. This CDR3 contains 13 residues. The DNA of the CDR3 is TGTGCCAGCAGCGTATCCAATCCCTACGAGCAGCACTTC. It yields the protein CASSVSNPYEQHF.

V gene TRBV7-8 combines with J gene TRBJ2-3, with D unresolved. Per the germline V gene, CDR1 is SGHVS and CDR2 is FQNEAQ. V gave up 6 bases and J gave up 5 bases, with 9 bases separating them. CDR3 length: 12 residues. The CDR3, as DNA: TGTGCCAGCAGGGTACTCGGAGATACGCAGTATTTT. Its translation: CASRVLGDTQYF.

The V gene is TRBV29-1, the J gene TRBJ2-5; a weak D match, TRBD1 (5 bases). This CDR3 has 12 residues. V was shortened by 7 bases and J by 3 bases, with 12 bases between the two germline ends. The V gene's germline CDR1 is SQVTM and CDR2 ANQGSEA. In nucleotides, the CDR3 is TGCAGCGAAGAAGACAGAGAAGAGACCCAGTACTTC. This codes for CSEEDREETQYF. The whole variable domain, remainder taken from reference TRBV29-1 and TRBJ2-5, is SAVISQKPSRDICQRGTSLTIQCQVDSQVTMMFWYRQQPGQSLTLIATANQGSEATYESGFVIDKFPISRPNLTFSTLTVSNMSPEDSSIYLCSEEDREETQYFGPGTRLLVL.

In nucleotides, the CDR3 is TGCAGCGTTGTTGCAGGAGCCGTCTCCCAAGGCTACACCTTC. Protein: CSVVAGAVSQGYTF. V is TRBV29-1 and J is TRBJ1-2; D is unclear. CDR1 is SQVTM, CDR2 ANQGSEA, per germline. The CDR3 contains 14 residues. V was trimmed by 4 bases and J by 8 bases, leaving 20 bases between them.

The gene calls are TRBV5-6 and TRBJ1-1; 8 bases map to TRBD1. The length of the CDR3 is 18 residues. V lost 4 bases to trimming and J lost 1 base; unmatched junction nucleotides: 15. Germline V gene data show CDR1 as SGHDT and CDR2 as YYEEEE. The CDR3 DNA reads TGTGCCAGCAGCCGGAGGGGCAGGGGGCGAGCCCCGAACACTGAAGCTTTCTTT. Encoded protein: CASSRRGRGRAPNTEAFF.

The chain is built from TRBV28 and TRBJ1-1; D gene unclear. Per germline, CDR1 MDHEN and CDR2 SYDVKM. This CDR3 has 14 residues. The V gene lost 2 bases and the J gene lost 4 bases, with 11 bases spanning the gap. CDR3 sequence reads: CASSLSSPGTEAFF. The CDR3 coding sequence is TGTGCCAGCAGTTTAAGCAGTCCGGGCACTGAAGCTTTCTTT. The entire variable domain, with the rest obtained from reference TRBV28 and TRBJ1-1, is as follows: DVKVTQSSRYLVKRTGEKVFLECVQDMDHENMFWYRQDPGLGLRLIYFSYDVKMKEKGDIPEGYSVSREKKERFSLILESASTNQTSMYLCASSLSSPGTEAFFGQGTRLTVV.

This chain connects TRBV9 to TRBJ1-3, with unresolved D. CDR1 SGDLS and CDR2 YYNGEE come from the germline V gene. V was pared by 4 bases and J by 4 bases, with 15 bases between. The CDR3 spans 15 residues. The CDR3 sequence: CASSYAASGGNTIYF. The CDR3 DNA follows: TGTGCCAGCAGCTATGCGGCCTCCGGAGGAAACACCATATATTTT. Supplemented by reference TRBV9 and TRBJ1-3, the full variable domain reads DSGVTQTPKHLITATGQRVTLRCSPRSGDLSVYWYQQSLDQGLQFLIQYYNGEERAKGNILERFSAQQFPDLHSELNLSSLELGDSALYFCASSYAASGGNTIYFGEGSWLTVV.

This clonotype appeared many times. The chain is built from TRBV7-9 and TRBJ1-1; D is possibly TRBD1 (5 bases). The length of the CDR3 is 15 residues. Germline V gene data show CDR1 as SEHNR and CDR2 as FQNEAQ (reference sequence). V was trimmed by 7 bases and J by 1 base, leaving 16 bases between them. The CDR3 nucleotides are TGTGCCAGCACCCTGAGTCTAGGACAGAACACTGAAGCTTTCTTT. This gives the protein CASTLSLGQNTEAFF.

V usage is TRBV7-2 and J usage is TRBJ1-1, with D possibly matching TRBD1 (6 bases). The length of the CDR3 is 13 residues. The germline V gene encodes CDR1 SGHTA and CDR2 FQGNSA. Trimming took 6 bases from V and 4 from J, leaving 12 bases between them. The CDR3 DNA follows: TGTGCCAGCAGACAGACCAGGGGCACTGAAGCTTTCTTT. This encodes CASRQTRGTEAFF.